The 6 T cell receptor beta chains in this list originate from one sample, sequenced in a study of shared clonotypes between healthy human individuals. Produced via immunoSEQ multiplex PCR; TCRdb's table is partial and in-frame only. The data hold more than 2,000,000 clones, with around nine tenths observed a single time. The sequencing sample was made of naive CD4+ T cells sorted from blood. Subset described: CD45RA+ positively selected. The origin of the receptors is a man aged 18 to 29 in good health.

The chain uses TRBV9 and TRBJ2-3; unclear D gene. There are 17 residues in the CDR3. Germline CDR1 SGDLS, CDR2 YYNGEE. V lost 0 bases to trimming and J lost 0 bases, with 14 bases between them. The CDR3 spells CASSVGAAGTSTDTQYF. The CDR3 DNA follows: TGTGCCAGCAGCGTAGGGGCAGCCGGAACTAGCACAGATACGCAGTATTTT.

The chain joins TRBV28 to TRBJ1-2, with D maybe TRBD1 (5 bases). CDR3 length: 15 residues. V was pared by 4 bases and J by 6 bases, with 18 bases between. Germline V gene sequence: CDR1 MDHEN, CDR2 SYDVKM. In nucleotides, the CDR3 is TGTGCCAGCAGTTCCATACCTCAGGGAATTAATGGCTACACCTTC. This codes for CASSSIPQGINGYTF.

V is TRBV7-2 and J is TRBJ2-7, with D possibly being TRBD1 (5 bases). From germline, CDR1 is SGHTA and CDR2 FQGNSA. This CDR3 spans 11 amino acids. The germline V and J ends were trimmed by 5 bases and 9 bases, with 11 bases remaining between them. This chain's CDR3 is CASSQGFVQYF. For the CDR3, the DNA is TGTGCCAGCAGCCAGGGATTTGTGCAGTACTTC. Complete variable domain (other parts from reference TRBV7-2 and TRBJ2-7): GAGVSQSPSNKVTEKGKDVELRCDPISGHTALYWYRQSLGQGLEFLIYFQGNSAPDKSGLPSDRFSAERTGGSVSTLTIQRTQQEDSAVYLCASSQGFVQYFGPGTRLTVT.

CDR3 sequence reads: CASSSQAEPQHF. The CDR3 bases are TGTGCCAGCAGCTCCCAGGCTGAACCCCAGCATTTT. The gene calls are TRBV11-2 and TRBJ1-5, with no clear D. The CDR3 spans 12 residues. Between the trimmed V and J ends, which lost 4 bases and 10 bases, there was a span of 11 bases. Germline lookup yields CDR1 SGHAT and CDR2 FQNNGV.

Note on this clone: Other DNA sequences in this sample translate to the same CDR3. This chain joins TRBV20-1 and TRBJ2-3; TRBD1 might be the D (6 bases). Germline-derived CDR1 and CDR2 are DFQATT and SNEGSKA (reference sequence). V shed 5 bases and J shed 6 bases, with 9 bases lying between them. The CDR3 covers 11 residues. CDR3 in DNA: TGCAGTGCTTTAAGGGGGGATACGCAGTATTTT. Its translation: CSALRGDTQYF.

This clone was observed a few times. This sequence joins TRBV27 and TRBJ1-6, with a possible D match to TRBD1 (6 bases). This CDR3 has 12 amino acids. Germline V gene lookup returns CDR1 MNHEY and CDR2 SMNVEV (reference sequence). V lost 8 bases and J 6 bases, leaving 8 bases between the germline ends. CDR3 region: CASGQINSPLHF. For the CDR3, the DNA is TGTGCCAGCGGACAGATTAATTCACCCCTCCACTTT.